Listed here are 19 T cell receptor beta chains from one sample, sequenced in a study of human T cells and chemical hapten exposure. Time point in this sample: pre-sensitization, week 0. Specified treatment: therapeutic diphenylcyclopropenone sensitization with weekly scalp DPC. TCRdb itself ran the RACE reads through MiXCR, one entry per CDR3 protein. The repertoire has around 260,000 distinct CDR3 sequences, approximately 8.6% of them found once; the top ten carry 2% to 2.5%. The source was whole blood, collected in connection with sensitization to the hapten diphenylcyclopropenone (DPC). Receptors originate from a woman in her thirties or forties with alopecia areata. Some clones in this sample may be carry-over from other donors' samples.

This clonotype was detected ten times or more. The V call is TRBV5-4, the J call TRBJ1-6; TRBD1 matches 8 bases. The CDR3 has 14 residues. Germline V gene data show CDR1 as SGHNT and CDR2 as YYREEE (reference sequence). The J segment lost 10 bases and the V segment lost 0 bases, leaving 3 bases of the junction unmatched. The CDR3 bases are TGTGCCAGCAGCTTGGACAGGGGGAACTCACCCCTCCACTTT. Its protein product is CASSLDRGNSPLHF.

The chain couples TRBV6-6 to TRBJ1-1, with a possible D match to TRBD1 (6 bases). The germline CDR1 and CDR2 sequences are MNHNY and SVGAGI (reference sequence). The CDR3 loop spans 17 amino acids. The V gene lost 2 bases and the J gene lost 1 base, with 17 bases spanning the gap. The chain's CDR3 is CASSYKDGGRKNTEAFF. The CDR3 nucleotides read TGTGCCAGCAGTTACAAAGATGGGGGCAGGAAGAACACTGAAGCTTTCTTT.

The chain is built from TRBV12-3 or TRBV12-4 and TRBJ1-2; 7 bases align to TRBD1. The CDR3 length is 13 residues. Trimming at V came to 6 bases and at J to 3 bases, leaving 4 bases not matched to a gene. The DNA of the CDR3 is TGTGCCAGCAGCCCCGGGACAGACTATGGCTACACCTTC. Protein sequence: CASSPGTDYGYTF.

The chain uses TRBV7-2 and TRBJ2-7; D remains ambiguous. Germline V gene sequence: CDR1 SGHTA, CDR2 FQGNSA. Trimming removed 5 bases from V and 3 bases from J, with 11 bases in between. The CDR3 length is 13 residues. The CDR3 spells CASSRDANYEQYF. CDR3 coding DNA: TGTGCCAGCAGCCGTGATGCTAACTACGAGCAGTACTTC.

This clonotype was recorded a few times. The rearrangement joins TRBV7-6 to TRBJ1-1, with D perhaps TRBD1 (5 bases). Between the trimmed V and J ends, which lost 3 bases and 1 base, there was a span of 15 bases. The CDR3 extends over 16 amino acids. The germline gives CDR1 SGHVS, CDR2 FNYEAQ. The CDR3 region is CASSLGPGTTNTEAFF. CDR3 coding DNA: TGTGCCAGCAGCTTGGGCCCCGGGACGACGAACACTGAAGCTTTCTTT.

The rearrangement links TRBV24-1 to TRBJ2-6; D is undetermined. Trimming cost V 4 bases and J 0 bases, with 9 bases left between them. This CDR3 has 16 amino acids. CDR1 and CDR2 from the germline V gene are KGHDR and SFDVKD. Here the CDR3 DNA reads TGTGCCACCAGTGACCCCGCCCTCTCTGGGGCCAACGTCCTGACTTTC. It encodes CATSDPALSGANVLTF.

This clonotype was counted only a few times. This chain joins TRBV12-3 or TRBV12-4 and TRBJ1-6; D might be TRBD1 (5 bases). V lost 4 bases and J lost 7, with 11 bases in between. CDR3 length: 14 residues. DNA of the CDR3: TGTGCCAGCAGTTCCGGGACGGACAATTCACCCCTCCACTTT. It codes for CASSSGTDNSPLHF.

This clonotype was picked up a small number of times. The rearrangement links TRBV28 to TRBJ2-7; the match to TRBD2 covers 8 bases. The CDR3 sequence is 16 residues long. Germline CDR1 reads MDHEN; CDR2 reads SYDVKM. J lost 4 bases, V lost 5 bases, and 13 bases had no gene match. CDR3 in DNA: TGTGCCAGCAGTCCTATTTCCTGGACTAGCAGGTACGAGCAGTACTTC. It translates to CASSPISWTSRYEQYF.

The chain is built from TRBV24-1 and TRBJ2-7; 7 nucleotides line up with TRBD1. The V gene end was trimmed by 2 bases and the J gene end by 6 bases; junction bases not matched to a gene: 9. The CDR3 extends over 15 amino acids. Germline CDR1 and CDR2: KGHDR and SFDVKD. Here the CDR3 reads CATSDSGQTRGEQYF. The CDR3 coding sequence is TGTGCCACCAGTGATTCGGGACAGACTCGCGGCGAGCAGTACTTC.

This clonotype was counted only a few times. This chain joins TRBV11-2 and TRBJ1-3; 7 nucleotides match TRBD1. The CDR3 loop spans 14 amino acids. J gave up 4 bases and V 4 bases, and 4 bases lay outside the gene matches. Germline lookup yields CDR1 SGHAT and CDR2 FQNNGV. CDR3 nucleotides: TGTGCCAGCAGCTCCTACAGGGGAGGAAACACCATATATTTT. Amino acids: CASSSYRGGNTIYF.

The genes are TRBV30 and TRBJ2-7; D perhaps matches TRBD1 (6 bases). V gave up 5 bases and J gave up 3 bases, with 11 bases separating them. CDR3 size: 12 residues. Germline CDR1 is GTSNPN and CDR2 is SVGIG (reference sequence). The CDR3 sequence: CAWSGQNYEQYF. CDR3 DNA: TGTGCCTGGTCAGGACAGAACTACGAGCAGTACTTC.

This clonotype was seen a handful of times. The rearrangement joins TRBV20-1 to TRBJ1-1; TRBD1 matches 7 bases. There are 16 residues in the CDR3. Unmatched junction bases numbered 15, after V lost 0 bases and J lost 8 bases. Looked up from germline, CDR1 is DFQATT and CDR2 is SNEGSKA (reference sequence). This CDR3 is CSAREPYQTGSIEAFF. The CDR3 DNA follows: TGCAGTGCTAGAGAGCCTTATCAGACAGGGAGTATAGAAGCTTTCTTT.

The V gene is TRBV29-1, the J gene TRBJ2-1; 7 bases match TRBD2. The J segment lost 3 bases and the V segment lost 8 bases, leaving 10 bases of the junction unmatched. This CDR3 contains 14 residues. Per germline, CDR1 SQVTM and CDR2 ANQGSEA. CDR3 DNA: TGCAGCATAGGGGTGGCGGGAGTCTACAATGAGCAGTTCTTC. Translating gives CSIGVAGVYNEQFF.

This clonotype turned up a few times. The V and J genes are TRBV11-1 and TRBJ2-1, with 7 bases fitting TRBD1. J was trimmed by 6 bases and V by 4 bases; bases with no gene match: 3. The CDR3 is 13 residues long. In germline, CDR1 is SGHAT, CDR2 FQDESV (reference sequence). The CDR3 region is CASSSDRINEQFF. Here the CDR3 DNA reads TGTGCCAGCAGCTCGGACAGGATCAATGAGCAGTTCTTC. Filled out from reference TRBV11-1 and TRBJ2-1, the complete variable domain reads EAEVAQSPRYKITEKSQAVAFWCDPISGHATLYWYRQILGQGPELLVQFQDESVVDDSQLPKDRFSAERLKGVDSTLKIQPAELGDSAMYLCASSSDRINEQFFGPGTRLTVL.

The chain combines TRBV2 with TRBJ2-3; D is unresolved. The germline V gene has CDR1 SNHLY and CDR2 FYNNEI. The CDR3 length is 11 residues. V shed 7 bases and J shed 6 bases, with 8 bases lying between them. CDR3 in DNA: TGTGCCAGCACCCCGGGTGATACGCAGTATTTT. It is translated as CASTPGDTQYF. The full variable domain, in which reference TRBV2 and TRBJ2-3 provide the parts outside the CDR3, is EPEVTQTPSHQVTQMGQEVILRCVPISNHLYFYWYRQILGQKVEFLVSFYNNEISEKSEIFDDQFSVERPDGSNFTLKIRSTKLEDSAMYFCASTPGDTQYFGPGTRLTVL.

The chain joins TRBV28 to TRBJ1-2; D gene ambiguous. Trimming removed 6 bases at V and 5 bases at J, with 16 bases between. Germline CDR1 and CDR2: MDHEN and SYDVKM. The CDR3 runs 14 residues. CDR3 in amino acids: CASREGGEMYGYTF. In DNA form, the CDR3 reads TGTGCCAGCAGAGAGGGTGGGGAAATGTATGGCTACACCTTC.

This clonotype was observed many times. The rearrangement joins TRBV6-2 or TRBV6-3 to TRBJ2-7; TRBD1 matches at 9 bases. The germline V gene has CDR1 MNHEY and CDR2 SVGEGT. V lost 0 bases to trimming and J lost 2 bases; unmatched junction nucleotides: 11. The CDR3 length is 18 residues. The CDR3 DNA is TGTGCCAGCAGTTACTCAACCGGGACAGGGAGAACTACCTACGAGCAGTACTTC. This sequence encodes CASSYSTGTGRTTYEQYF.

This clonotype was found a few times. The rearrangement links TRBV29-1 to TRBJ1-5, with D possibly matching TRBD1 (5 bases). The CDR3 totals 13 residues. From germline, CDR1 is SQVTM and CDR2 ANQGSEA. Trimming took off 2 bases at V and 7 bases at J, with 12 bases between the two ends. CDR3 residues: CSVEWGPGQPQHF. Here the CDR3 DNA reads TGCAGCGTTGAATGGGGCCCGGGGCAGCCCCAGCATTTT. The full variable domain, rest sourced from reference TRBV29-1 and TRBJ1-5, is SAVISQKPSRDICQRGTSLTIQCQVDSQVTMMFWYRQQPGQSLTLIATANQGSEATYESGFVIDKFPISRPNLTFSTLTVSNMSPEDSSIYLCSVEWGPGQPQHFGDGTRLSIL.

The CDR3 bases are TGCAGTGCTAGCGGATCTAGCGGGAGGGCCGGGGAGACCCAGTACTTC. Protein: CSASGSSGRAGETQYF. The V gene is TRBV20-1, the J gene TRBJ2-5; TRBD2 matches at 12 bases. Trimming took 3 bases from V and 5 from J; bases not matched to a gene: 10. The CDR3 contains 16 residues. Germline CDR1 and CDR2: DFQATT and SNEGSKA (reference sequence).